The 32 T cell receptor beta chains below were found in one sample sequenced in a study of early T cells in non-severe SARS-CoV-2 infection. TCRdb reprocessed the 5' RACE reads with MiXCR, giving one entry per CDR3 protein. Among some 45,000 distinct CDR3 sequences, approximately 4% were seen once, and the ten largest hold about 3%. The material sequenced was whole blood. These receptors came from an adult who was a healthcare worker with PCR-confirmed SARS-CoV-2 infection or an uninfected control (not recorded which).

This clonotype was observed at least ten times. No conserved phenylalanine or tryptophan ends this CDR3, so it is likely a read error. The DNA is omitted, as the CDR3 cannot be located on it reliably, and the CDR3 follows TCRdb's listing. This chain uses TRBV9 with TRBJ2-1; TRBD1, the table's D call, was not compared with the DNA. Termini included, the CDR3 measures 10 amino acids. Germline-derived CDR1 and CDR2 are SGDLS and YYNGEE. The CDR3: CASSVCTYRD.

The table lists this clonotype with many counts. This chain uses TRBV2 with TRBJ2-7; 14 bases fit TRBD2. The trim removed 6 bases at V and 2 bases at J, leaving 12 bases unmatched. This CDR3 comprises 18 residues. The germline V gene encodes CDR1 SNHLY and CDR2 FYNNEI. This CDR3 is CASSTAGLAGGATYEQYF. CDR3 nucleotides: TGTGCCAGCAGCACCGCAGGACTAGCGGGGGGCGCAACCTACGAGCAGTACTTC.

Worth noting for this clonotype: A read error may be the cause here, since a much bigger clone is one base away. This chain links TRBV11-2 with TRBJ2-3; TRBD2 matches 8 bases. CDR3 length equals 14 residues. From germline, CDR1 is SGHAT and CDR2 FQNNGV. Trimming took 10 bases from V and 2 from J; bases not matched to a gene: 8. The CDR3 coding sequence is TGTGCCAACACCCAGCGGGAGACCACAGATACGCAGTATTTT. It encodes CANTQRETTDTQYF.

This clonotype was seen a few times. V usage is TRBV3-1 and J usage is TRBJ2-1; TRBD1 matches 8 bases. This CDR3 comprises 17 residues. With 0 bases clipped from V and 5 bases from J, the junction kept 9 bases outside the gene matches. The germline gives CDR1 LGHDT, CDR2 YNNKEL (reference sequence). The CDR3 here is CASSQDRGQGAHNEQFF. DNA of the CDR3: TGTGCCAGCAGCCAAGATCGAGGACAGGGCGCTCACAATGAGCAGTTCTTC.

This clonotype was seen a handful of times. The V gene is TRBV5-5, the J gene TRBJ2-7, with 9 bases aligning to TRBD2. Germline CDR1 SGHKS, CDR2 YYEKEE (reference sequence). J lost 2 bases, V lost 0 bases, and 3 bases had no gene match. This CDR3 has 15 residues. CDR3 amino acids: CASSLVSSGAYEQYF. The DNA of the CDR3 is TGTGCCAGCAGCTTGGTGTCTAGCGGGGCCTACGAGCAGTACTTC.

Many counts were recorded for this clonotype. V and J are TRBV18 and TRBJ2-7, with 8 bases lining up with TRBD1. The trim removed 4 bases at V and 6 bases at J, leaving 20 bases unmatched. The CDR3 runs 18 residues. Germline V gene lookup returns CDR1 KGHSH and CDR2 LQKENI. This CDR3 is CASSRESSWTGSPREQYF. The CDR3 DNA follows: TGTGCCAGCTCACGGGAATCTTCCTGGACAGGGAGTCCGCGCGAGCAGTACTTC.

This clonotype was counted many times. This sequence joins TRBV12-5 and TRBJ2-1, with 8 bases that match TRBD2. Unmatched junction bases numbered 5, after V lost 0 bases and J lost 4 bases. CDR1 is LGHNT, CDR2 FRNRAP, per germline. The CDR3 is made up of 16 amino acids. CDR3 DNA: TGTGCTAGTGGTTTGGTTAGCGGGACTCCGTACAATGAGCAGTTCTTC. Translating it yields CASGLVSGTPYNEQFF.

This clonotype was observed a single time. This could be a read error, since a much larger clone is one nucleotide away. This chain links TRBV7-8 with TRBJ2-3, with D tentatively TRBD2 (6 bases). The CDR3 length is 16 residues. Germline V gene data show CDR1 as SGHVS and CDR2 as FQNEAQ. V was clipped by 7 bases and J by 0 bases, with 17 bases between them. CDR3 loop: CASTQARGTSTDTQYF. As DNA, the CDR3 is TGTGCCAGCACTCAGGCCCGGGGGACTAGCACAGATACGCAGTATTTT.

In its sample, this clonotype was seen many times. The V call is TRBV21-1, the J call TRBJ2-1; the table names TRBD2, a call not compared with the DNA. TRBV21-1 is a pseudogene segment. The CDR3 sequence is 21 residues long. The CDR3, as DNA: TGTGCCAGCAGCAAAGATATCACAGGATACACAACTAGCGCACCCTACAATGAGCAGTTCTTC. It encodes CASSKDITGYTTSAPYNEQFF.

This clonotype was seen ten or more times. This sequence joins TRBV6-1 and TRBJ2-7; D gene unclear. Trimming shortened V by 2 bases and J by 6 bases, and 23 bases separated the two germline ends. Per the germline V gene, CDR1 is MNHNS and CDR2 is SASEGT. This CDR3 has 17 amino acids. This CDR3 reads CASSEWAMGVGKSEQYF. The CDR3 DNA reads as TGTGCCAGCAGTGAATGGGCGATGGGTGTTGGAAAATCCGAGCAGTACTTC.

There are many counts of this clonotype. CDR3: CASRTSGGASPGANVLTF. Here the CDR3 DNA reads TGTGCCAGCAGGACTAGCGGGGGGGCCTCCCCTGGGGCCAACGTCCTGACTTTC. The chain couples TRBV19 to TRBJ2-6; TRBD2 agrees at 15 bases. This CDR3 has 18 amino acids. After removal of 9 bases from V and 2 bases from J, the junction contained 8 bases not matched to a gene. Germline V gene data show CDR1 as LNHDA and CDR2 as SQIVND (reference sequence).

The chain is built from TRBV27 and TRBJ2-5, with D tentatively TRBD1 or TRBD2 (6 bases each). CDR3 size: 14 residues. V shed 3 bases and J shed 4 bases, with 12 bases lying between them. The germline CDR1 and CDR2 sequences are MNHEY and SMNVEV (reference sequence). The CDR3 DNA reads TGTGCCAGCAGTTTGGTCGGGGGCGGAGAGACCCAGTACTTC. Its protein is CASSLVGGGETQYF.

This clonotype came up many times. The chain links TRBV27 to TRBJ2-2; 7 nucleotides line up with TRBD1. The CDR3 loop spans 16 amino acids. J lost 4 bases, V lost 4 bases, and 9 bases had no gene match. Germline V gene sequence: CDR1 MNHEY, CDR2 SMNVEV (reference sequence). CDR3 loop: CASSYSGTVTTGELFF. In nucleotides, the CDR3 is TGTGCCAGCAGTTATTCCGGGACAGTAACCACCGGGGAGCTGTTTTTT.

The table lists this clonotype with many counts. The CDR3 DNA follows: TGTGCCAGCAGCTTAGCTGCGGCTACAGAGACCCAGTACTTC. It codes for CASSLAAATETQYF. V is TRBV7-2 and J is TRBJ2-5; no reliable D call. The CDR3 consists of 14 residues. Trimming shortened V by 0 bases and J by 4 bases, and 9 bases separated the two germline ends. Germline V gene sequence: CDR1 SGHTA, CDR2 FQGNSA.

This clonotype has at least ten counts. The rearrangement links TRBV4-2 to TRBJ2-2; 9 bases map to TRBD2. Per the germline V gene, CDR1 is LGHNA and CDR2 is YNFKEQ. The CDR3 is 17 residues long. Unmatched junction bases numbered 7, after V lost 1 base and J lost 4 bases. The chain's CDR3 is CASSQGTRGGATGELFF. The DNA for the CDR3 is TGTGCCAGCAGCCAAGGCACGCGGGGGGGCGCCACCGGGGAGCTGTTTTTT.

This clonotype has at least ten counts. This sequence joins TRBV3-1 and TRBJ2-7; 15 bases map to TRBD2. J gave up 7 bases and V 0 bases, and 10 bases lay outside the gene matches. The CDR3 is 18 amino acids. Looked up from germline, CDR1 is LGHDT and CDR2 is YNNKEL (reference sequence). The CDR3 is CASSQDRTSGGALEEQYF. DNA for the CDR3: TGTGCCAGCAGCCAAGATCGGACTAGCGGGGGGGCCCTCGAGGAGCAGTACTTC.

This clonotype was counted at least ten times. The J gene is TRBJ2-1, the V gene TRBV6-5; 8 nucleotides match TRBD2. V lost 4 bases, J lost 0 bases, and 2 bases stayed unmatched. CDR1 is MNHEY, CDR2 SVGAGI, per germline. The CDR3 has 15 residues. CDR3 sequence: CASSSREGSYNEQFF. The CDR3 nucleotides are TGTGCCAGCAGTTCCCGGGAGGGCTCCTACAATGAGCAGTTCTTC.

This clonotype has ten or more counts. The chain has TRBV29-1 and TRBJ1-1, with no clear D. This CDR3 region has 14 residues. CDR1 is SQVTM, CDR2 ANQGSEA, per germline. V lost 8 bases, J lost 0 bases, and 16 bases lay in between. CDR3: CSFSLGRMNTEAFF. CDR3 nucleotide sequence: TGCAGCTTCTCCCTCGGCAGAATGAACACTGAAGCTTTCTTT. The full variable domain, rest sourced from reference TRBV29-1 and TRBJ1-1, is SAVISQKPSRDICQRGTSLTIQCQVDSQVTMMFWYRQQPGQSLTLIATANQGSEATYESGFVIDKFPISRPNLTFSTLTVSNMSPEDSSIYLCSFSLGRMNTEAFFGQGTRLTVV.

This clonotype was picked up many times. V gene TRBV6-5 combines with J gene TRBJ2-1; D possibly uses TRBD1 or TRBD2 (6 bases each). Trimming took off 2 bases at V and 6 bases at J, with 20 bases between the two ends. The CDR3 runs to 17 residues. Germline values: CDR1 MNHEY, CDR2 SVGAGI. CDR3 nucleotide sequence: TGTGCCAGCAGTTACGGGCAGGGGCTAGCGCGTGGCAATGAGCAGTTCTTC. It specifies CASSYGQGLARGNEQFF.

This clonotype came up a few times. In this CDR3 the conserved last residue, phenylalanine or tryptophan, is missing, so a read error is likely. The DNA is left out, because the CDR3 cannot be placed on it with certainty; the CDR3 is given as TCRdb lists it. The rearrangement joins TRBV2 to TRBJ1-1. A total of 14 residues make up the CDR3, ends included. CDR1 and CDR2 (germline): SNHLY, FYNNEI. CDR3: CASSAQSRQLVPKY.

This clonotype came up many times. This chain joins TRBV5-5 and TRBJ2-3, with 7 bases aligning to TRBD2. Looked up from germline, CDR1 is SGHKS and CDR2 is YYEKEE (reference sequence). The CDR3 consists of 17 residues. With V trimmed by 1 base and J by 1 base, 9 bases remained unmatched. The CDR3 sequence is CASSLLGGDGRTDTQYF. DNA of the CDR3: TGTGCCAGCAGCTTGTTGGGAGGGGACGGGCGCACAGATACGCAGTATTTT.

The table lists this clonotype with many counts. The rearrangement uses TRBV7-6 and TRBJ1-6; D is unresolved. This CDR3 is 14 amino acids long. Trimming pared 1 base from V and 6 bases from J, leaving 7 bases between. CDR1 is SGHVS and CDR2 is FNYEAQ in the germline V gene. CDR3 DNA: TGTGCCAGCAGCTTAGGGGTTTCTAATTCACCCCTCCACTTT. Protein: CASSLGVSNSPLHF.

The CDR3 loop reads CASSFSRAADTQYF. In DNA form, the CDR3 reads TGTGCCAGCAGCTTTTCTAGGGCCGCAGATACGCAGTATTTT. The chain recombines TRBV5-4 with TRBJ2-3; D unresolved. The germline V gene has CDR1 SGHNT and CDR2 YYREEE (reference sequence). V was trimmed by 2 bases and J by 4 bases, leaving 11 bases between them. The CDR3 is made up of 14 amino acids.

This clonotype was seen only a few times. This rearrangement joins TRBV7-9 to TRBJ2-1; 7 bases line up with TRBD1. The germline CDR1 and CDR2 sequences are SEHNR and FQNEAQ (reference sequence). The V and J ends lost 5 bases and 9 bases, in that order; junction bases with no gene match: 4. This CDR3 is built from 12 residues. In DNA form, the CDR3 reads TGTGCCAGCAGCCGACAGGGTTCTGAGCAGTTCTTC. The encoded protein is CASSRQGSEQFF. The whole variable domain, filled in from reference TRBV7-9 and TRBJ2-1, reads DTGVSQNPRHKITKRGQNVTFRCDPISEHNRLYWYRQTLGQGPEFLTYFQNEAQLEKSRLLSDRFSAERPKGSFSTLEIQRTEQGDSAMYLCASSRQGSEQFFGPGTRLTVL.

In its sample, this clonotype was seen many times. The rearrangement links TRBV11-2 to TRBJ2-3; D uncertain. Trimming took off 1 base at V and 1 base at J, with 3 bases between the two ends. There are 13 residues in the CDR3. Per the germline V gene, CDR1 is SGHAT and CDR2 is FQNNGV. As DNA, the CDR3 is TGTGCCAGCAGCTTAGCCGGCACAGATACGCAGTATTTT. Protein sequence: CASSLAGTDTQYF.

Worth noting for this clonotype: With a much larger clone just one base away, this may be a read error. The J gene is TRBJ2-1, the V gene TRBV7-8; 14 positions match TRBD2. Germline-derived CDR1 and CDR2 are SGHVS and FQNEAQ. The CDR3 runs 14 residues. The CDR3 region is CVSRGTSGGSEQFF. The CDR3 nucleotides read TGTGTCAGCAGAGGGACTAGCGGGGGTAGTGAGCAGTTCTTC.

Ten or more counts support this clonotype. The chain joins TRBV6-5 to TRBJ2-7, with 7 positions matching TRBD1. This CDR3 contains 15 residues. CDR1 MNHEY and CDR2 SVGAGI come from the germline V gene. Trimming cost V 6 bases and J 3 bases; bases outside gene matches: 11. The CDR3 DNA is TGTGCCAGCAGAGCAATACCGGGACAGCTCTACGAGCAGTACTTC. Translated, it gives CASRAIPGQLYEQYF.

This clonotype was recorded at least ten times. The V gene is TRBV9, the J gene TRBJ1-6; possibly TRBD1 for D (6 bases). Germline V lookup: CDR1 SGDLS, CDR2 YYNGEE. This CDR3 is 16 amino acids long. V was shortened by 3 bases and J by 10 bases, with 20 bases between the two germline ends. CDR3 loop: CASSASGVVQVSPLHF. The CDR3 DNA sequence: TGTGCCAGCAGCGCCTCAGGGGTCGTCCAAGTGTCACCCCTCCACTTT.

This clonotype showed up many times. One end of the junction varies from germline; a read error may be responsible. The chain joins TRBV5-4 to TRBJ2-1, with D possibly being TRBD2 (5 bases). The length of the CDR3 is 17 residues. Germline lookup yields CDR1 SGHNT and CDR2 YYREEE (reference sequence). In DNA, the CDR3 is TGTACCAGCAGCTTGGCGGGCAGCCTAATGGGTGGGAATGAGCAGTTCTTC. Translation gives CTSSLAGSLMGGNEQFF.

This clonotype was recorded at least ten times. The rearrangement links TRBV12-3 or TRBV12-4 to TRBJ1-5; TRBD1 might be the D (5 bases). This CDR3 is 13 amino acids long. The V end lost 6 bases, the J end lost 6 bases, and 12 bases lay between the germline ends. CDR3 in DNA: TGTGCCAGCAGCTGGGACGAGGGTCAGCCCCAGCATTTT. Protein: CASSWDEGQPQHF.

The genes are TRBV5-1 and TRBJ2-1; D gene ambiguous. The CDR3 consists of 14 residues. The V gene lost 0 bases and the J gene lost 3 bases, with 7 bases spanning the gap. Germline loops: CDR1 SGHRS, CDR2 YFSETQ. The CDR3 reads CASSLGSDYNEQFF. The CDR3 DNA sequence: TGCGCCAGCAGCTTGGGATCGGACTACAATGAGCAGTTCTTC.

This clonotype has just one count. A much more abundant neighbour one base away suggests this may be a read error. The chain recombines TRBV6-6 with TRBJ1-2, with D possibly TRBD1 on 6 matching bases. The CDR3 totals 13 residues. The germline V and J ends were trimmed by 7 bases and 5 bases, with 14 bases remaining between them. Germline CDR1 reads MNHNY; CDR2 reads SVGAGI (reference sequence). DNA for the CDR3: TGTGCCAGCATGAAGGACAGATTTTATGGCTACACCTTC. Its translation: CASMKDRFYGYTF.